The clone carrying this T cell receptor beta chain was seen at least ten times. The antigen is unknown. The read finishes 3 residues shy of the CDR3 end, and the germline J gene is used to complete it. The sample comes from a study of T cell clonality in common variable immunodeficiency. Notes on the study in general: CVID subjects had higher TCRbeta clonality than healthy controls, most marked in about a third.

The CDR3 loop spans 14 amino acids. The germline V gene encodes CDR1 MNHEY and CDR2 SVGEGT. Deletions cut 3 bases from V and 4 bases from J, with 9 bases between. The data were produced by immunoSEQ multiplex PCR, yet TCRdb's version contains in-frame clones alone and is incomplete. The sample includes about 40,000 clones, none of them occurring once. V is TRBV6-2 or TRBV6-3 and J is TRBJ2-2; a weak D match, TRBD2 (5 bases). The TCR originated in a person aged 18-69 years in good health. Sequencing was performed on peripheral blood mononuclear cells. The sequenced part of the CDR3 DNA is TGTGCCAGCAGTTATGCTAGCCCCACCGGGGAG. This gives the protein CASSYASPTGE. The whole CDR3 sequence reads CASSYASPTGELFF.